This TCR beta chain was sequenced in a study of cytomegalovirus exposure and HLA in healthy donors. Whole-study results and caveats: Accurate HLA-A and HLA-B prediction from TCR beta sequences was reported for most subjects. After further analysis at a later stage, around 17,000 TCR beta sequences were associated with HLA alleles at 0.05 false discovery rate. Some public TCRs appeared in many individuals, while most sequences were rare.

PCR amplification relied on 60 Vbeta primers (plus 13 Jbeta primers). Clones were sequenced by immunoSEQ multiplex PCR, and TCRdb holds only the in-frame ones, with some missing. The sample consists of under 250,000 clones, roughly 85% of them appearing once. Germline-derived CDR1 and CDR2 are SEHNR and FQNEAQ (reference sequence). The CDR3 length is 18 residues. J lost 3 bases, V lost 1 base, and 10 bases had no gene match. This clone was counted once. Its cognate antigen is unknown. The sample consisted of PBMCs. This TCR was sampled from a male donor in good health and CMV-seronegative. The V and J genes are TRBV7-9 and TRBJ2-3; TRBD2 matches 10 bases. The CDR3 DNA reads TGTGCCAGCAGCTTAGTAGGAGCGGGGGGGCCAGGGACAGATACGCAGTATTTT. It yields the protein CASSLVGAGGPGTDTQYF.